This T cell receptor (beta chain) is from a study of blood T cells in healthy people across ages. Losses at the gene ends were 6 bases for V and 0 bases for J; bases not matched to a gene: 13. CDR1 SEHNR and CDR2 FQNEAQ come from the germline V gene (reference sequence). The CDR3 is 17 amino acids. Samples had at least 6 million PBMCs isolated from them. The extraction recovered at least 5.5 micrograms of total RNA per sample. The sample holds one count of this clonotype. Alongside a J-beta primer mix, a sample-barcoded 5' primer served in a second PCR lasting about 7 to 11 cycles. Sequencing yielded, for each sample, at least 2.5 million paired-end reads carrying CDR3. TCRdb used MiXCR to reprocess the 5' RACE reads, holding one entry per CDR3 protein. The data hold 780,000 or so distinct CDR3 sequences, with 45% to 70% observed a single time.

The chain links TRBV7-9 to TRBJ2-5; 7 nucleotides align to TRBD2. The sequencing sample was made of blood. The sequence was collected from a man aged 40-50 years in good health. CDR3 in amino acids: CASSQLLGGGHQETQYF. The CDR3 nucleotides read TGTGCCAGCAGTCAACTCCTGGGGGGGGGACACCAAGAGACCCAGTACTTC.